The source of this T cell receptor (beta chain) is a study of CD8 T cells in Susac syndrome. J was trimmed by 7 bases and V by 2 bases; bases with no gene match: 0. CDR3 length: 13 amino acids. Per the germline V gene, CDR1 is SGHTA and CDR2 is FQGTGA. The RNA, about 0.45 to 1 ug, was put through reverse transcription using random hexamers. TCRdb reprocessed the immunoSEQ multiplex PCR reads with MiXCR, giving one entry per CDR3 protein. The sample shows about 180,000 distinct CDR3 sequences, 94% of them seen only once. This clonotype has only a few counts. This rearrangement joins TRBV7-3 to TRBJ2-4, with TRBD2 matching over 9 bases. Sequencing input: CD4+ T cells from PBMCs. This clonotype was sampled from a human donor with Susac syndrome. The CDR3 is CASSLAGGNIQYF. CDR3 DNA sequence: TGTGCCAGCAGCTTAGCGGGAGGGAACATTCAGTACTTC.